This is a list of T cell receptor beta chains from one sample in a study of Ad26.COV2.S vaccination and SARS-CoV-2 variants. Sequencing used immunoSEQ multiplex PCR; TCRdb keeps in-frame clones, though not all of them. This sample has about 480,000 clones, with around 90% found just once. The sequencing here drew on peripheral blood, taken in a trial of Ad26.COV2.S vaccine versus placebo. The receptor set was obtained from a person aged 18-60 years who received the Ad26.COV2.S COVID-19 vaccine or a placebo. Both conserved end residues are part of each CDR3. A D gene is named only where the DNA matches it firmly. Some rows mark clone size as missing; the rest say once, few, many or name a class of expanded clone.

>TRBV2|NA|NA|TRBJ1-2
CASMRGGVRGIGYGYTF
TGTGCCAGCATGCGGGGGGGCGTGCGTGGGATTGGATATGGCTACACCTTC
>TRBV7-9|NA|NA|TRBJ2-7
CASSLAGAYEQYF
TGTGCCAGCAGCTTAGCAGGCGCCTACGAGCAGTACTTC
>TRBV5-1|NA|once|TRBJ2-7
CASSLSGTSYEQYF
TGCGCCAGCAGCTTGAGTGGGACTTCCTACGAGCAGTACTTC
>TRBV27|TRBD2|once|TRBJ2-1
CASSFDSGTYNEQFF
TGTGCCAGCAGTTTTGATAGCGGGACATACAATGAGCAGTTCTTC
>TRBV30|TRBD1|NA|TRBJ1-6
CAWEEGAENSPLHF
TGTGCCTGGGAGGAGGGGGCGGAGAATTCACCCCTCCACTTT
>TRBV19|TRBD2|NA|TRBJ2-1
CASSGRLAANEQFF
TGTGCCAGTAGTGGACGACTAGCGGCCAATGAGCAGTTCTTC
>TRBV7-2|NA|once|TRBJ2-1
CASSLVSGLYNEQFF
TGTGCCAGCAGCTTAGTCAGCGGGCTCTACAATGAGCAGTTCTTC
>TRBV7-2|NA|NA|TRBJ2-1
CASSQAVEQFF
TGTGCCAGCAGCCAAGCGGTAGAGCAGTTCTTC
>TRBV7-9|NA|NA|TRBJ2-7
CASSPRSPGSYEQYF
TGTGCCAGCAGCCCGCGGTCACCCGGGAGTTACGAGCAGTACTTC
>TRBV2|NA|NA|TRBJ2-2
CASSIYLTGELFF
TGTGCCAGCAGCATTTACCTGACCGGGGAGCTGTTTTTT
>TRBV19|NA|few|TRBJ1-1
CASSMGDRGTEAFF
TGTGCCAGTAGTATGGGGGATAGGGGCACTGAAGCTTTCTTT
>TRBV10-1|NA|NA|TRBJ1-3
CASTNHPSLDASSGNTIYF
TGCGCCAGCACCAATCACCCTTCTTTAGACGCGAGCTCTGGAAACACCATATATTTT
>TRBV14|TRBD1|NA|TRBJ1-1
CASSHHRGWTEAFF
TGTGCCAGCAGCCATCACAGGGGTTGGACTGAAGCTTTCTTT
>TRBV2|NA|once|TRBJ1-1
CASTPVSQWMMNTEAFF
TGTGCCAGCACCCCCGTGTCGCAGTGGATGATGAACACTGAAGCTTTCTTT
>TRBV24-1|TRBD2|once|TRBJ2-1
CATSAGLAGGSEQFF
TGTGCCACCAGTGCTGGACTAGCGGGAGGCTCCGAGCAGTTCTTC
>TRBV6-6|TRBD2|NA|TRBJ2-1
CASSYGGSPYNEQFF
TGTGCCAGCAGTTACGGCGGGAGTCCCTACAATGAGCAGTTCTTC
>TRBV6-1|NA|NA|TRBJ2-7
CASSEGVGGYYEQYF
TGTGCCAGCAGTGAAGGGGTAGGAGGTTATTACGAGCAGTACTTC
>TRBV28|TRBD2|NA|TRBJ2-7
CASRGFGTSGYEQYF
TGTGCCAGCAGGGGATTCGGGACTAGTGGATACGAGCAGTACTTC
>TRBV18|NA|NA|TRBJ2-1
CASSQRSSYNEQFF
TGTGCCAGCTCACAACGGAGCTCCTACAATGAGCAGTTCTTC
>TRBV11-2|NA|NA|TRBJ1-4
CASSRGTLGNEKLFF
TGTGCCAGCAGCAGGGGGACGCTGGGGAATGAAAAACTGTTTTTT
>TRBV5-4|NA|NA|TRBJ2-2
CASSRGSRRSTGELFF
TGTGCCAGCAGCCGGGGGAGTCGCCGGAGCACCGGGGAGCTGTTTTTT
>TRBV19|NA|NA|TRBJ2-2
CASSGRVRRTGELFF
TGTGCCAGTAGTGGCCGGGTCAGGAGGACCGGGGAGCTGTTTTTT
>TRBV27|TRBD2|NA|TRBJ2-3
CASSLTSGRTTDTQYF
TGTGCCAGCAGTTTAACTAGCGGGAGGACCACAGATACGCAGTATTTT
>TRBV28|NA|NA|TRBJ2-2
CASRSTGRTGELFF
TGTGCCAGCAGATCCACAGGGCGCACCGGGGAGCTGTTTTTT
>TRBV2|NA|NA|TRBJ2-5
CASSKGLRETQYF
TGTGCCAGCAGTAAGGGTTTACGAGAGACCCAGTACTTC
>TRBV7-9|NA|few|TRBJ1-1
CASSSRFAQTEAFF
TGTGCCAGCAGCTCGAGGTTCGCGCAGACTGAAGCTTTCTTT
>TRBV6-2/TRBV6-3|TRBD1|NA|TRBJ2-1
CASSPAAGGEQFF
TGTGCCAGCAGTCCCGCGGCAGGGGGTGAGCAGTTCTTC
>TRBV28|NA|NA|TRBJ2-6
CASRAGANVLTF
TGTGCCAGCAGAGCTGGGGCCAACGTCCTGACTTTC
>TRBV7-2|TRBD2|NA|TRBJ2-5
CASTPRGSGRAGETQYF
TGTGCCAGCACCCCCCGGGGTAGCGGGAGGGCGGGAGAGACCCAGTACTTC
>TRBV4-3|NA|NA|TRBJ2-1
CASSQDWGSRAYNEQFF
TGCGCCAGCAGCCAAGATTGGGGGTCTAGGGCCTACAATGAGCAGTTCTTC
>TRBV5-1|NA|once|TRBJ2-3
CASSLDGTGRDTQYF
TGCGCCAGCAGCTTGGACGGGACTGGGAGGGATACGCAGTATTTT
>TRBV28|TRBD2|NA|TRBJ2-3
CASSRPAGSTDTQYF
TGTGCCAGCAGTCGTCCAGCGGGGAGCACAGATACGCAGTATTTT
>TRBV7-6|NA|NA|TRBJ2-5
CASSLLGSGYQETQYF
TGTGCCAGCAGCTTATTGGGTAGCGGCTACCAAGAGACCCAGTACTTC
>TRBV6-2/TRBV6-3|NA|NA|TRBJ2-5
CASSYAGLGETQYF
TGTGCCAGCAGTTACGCAGGGTTGGGGGAGACCCAGTACTTC
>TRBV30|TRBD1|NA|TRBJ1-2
CAWRRQGTYYGYTF
TGTGCCTGGAGAAGACAGGGGACCTACTATGGCTACACCTTC
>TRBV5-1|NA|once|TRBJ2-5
CASSLDPIETQYF
TGCGCCAGCAGCTTGGATCCTATAGAGACCCAGTACTTC
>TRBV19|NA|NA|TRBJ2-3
CASSIVARGTHTDTQYF
TGTGCCAGTAGTATTGTGGCGCGCGGGACCCACACAGATACGCAGTATTTT
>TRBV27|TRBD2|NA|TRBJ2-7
CATIPLAGAYEQYF
TGTGCCACCATCCCACTAGCGGGGGCCTACGAGCAGTACTTC
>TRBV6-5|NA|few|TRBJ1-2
CASIHGPNYGYTF
TGTGCCAGCATCCACGGACCTAACTATGGCTACACCTTC
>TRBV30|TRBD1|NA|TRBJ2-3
CAWSSGQGYTDTQYF
TGTGCCTGGAGTAGTGGACAGGGTTACACAGATACGCAGTATTTT